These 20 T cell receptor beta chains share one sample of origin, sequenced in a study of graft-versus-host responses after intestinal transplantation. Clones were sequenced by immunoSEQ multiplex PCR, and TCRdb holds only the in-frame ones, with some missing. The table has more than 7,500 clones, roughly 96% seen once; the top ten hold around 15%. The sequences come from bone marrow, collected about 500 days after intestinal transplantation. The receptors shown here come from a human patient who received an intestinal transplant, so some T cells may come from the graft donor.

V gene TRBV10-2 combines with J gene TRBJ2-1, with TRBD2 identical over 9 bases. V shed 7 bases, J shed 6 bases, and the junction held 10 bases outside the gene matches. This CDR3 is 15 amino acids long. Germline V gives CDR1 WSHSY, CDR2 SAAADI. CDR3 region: CASNLAGELVNEQFF. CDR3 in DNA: TGCGCCAGCAATTTAGCGGGAGAGCTCGTCAATGAGCAGTTCTTC.

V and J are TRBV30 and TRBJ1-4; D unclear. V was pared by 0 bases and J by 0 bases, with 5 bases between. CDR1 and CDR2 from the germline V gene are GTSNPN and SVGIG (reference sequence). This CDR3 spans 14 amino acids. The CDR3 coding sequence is TGTGCCTGGAGTGTAGGACCAACTAATGAAAAACTGTTTTTT. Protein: CAWSVGPTNEKLFF.

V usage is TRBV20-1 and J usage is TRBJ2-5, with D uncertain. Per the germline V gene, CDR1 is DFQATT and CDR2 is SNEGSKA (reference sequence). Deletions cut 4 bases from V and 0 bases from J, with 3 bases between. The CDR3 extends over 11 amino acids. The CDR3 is CSAKHQETQYF. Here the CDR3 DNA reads TGCAGTGCTAAACACCAAGAGACCCAGTACTTC.

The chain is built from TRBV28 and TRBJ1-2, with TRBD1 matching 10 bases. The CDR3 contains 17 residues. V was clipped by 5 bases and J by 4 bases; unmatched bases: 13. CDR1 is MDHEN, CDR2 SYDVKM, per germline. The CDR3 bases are TGTGCCAGCAGTCCATCGGGACAGGGGCCCCTACCCTATGGCTACACCTTC. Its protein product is CASSPSGQGPLPYGYTF.

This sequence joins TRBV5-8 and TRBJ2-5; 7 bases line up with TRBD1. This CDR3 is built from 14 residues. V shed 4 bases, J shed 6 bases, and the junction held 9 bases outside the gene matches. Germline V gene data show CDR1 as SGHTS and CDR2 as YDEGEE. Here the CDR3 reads CASSPGQAVKTQYF. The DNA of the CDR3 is TGTGCCAGCAGCCCTGGACAGGCTGTAAAGACCCAGTACTTC. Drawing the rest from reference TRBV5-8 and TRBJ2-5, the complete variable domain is EAGVTQSPTHLIKTRGQQATLRCSPISGHTSVYWYQQALGLGLQFLLWYDEGEERNRGNFPPRFSGRQFPNYSSELNVNALELEDSALYLCASSPGQAVKTQYFGPGTRLLVL.

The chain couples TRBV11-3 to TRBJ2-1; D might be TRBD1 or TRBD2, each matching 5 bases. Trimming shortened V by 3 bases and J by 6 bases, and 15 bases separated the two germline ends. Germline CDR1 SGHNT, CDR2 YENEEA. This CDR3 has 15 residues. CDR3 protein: CASSFGAGLRNEQFF. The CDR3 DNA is TGTGCCAGCAGCTTCGGGGCAGGGCTCCGCAATGAGCAGTTCTTC.

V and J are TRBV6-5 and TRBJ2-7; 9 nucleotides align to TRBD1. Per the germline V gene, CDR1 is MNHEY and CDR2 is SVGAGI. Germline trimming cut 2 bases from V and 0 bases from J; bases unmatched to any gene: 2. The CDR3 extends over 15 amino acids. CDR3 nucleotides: TGTGCCAGCAGTTACCCGGGACAGGGCTCCTACGAGCAGTACTTC. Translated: CASSYPGQGSYEQYF.

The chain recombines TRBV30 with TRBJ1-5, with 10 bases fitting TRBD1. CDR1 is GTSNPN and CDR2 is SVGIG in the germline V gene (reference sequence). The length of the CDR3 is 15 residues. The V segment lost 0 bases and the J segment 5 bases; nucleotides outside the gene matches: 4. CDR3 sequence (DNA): TGTGCCTGGAGTGTAGGGACAGGGGTTTATCAGCCCCAGCATTTT. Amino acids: CAWSVGTGVYQPQHF.

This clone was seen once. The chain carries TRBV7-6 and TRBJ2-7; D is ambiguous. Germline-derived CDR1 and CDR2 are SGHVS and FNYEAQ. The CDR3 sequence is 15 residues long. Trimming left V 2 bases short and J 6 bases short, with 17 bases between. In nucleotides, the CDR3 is TGTGCCAGCAGCTTAAGGTCAGACCGAGCAAGCGAGCAGTACTTC. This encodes CASSLRSDRASEQYF.

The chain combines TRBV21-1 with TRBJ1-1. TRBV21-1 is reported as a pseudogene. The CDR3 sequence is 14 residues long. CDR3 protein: CASSKDREDTEAFF. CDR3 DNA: TGTGCCAGCAGCAAAGACAGGGAGGACACTGAAGCTTTCTTT.

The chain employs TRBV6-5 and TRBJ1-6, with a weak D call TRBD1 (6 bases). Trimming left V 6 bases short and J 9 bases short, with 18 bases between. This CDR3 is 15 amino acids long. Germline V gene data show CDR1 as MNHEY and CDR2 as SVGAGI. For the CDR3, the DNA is TGTGCCAGCAGGCGGACGTCAGAAGGGGGTTCACCCCTCCACTTT. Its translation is CASRRTSEGGSPLHF.

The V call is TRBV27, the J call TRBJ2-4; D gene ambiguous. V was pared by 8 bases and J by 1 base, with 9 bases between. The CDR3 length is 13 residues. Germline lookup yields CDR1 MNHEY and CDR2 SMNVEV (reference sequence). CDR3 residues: CASGRAAKNIQYF. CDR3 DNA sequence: TGTGCCAGCGGTAGGGCGGCCAAAAACATTCAGTACTTC.

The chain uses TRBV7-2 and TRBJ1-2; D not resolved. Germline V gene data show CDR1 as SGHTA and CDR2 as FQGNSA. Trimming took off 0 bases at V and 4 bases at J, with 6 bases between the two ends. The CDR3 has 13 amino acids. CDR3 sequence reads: CASSLAAFYGYTF. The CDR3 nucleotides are TGTGCCAGCAGCTTAGCAGCTTTCTATGGCTACACCTTC.

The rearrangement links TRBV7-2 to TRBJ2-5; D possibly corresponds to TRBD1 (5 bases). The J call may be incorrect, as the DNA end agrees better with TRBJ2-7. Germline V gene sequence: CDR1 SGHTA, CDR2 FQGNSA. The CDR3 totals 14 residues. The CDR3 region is CASSLAGHSYEQYF. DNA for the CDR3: TGTGCCAGCAGCTTGGCAGGGCATTCCTACGAGCAGTACTTC.

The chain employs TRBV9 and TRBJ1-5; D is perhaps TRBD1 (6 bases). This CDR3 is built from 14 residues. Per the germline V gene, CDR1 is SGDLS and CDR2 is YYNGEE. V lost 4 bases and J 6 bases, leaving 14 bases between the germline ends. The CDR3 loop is CASSPHREGQPQHF. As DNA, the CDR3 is TGTGCCAGCAGCCCCCACAGGGAAGGTCAGCCCCAGCATTTT.

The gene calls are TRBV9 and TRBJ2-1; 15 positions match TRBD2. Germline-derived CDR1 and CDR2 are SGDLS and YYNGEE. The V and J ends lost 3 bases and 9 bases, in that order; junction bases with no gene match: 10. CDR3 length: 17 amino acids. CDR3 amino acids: CASSAEPQGLAGGEQFF. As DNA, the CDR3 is TGTGCCAGCAGCGCGGAGCCCCAGGGACTAGCGGGAGGTGAGCAGTTCTTC.

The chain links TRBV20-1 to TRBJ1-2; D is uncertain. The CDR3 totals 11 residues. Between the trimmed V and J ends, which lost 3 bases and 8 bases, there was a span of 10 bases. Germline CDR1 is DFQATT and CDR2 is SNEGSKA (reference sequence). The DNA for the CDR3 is TGCAGTGCTAGTCTGGGTACCGGCTACACCTTC. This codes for CSASLGTGYTF.

The CDR3 loop is CASSLRDRATDTQYF. The DNA for the CDR3 is TGTGCCAGCAGCCTCCGGGACAGGGCTACAGATACGCAGTATTTT. The chain links TRBV11-2 to TRBJ2-3; 9 bases are shared with TRBD1. CDR3 size: 15 residues. The V segment lost 5 bases and the J segment 3 bases; nucleotides outside the gene matches: 6. The V gene's germline CDR1 is SGHAT and CDR2 FQNNGV.

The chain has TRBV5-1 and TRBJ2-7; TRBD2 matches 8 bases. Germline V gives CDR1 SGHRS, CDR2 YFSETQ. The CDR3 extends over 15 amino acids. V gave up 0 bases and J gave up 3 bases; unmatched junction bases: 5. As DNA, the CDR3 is TGCGCCAGCAGCTTGGTCAGCGGGAGTCGCTACGAGCAGTACTTC. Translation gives CASSLVSGSRYEQYF.

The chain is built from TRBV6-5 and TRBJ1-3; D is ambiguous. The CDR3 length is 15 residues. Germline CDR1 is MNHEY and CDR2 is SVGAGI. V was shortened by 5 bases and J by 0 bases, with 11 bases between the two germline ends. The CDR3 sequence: CASSRSANSGNTIYF. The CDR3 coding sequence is TGTGCCAGCAGTAGGTCGGCCAACTCTGGAAACACCATATATTTT.